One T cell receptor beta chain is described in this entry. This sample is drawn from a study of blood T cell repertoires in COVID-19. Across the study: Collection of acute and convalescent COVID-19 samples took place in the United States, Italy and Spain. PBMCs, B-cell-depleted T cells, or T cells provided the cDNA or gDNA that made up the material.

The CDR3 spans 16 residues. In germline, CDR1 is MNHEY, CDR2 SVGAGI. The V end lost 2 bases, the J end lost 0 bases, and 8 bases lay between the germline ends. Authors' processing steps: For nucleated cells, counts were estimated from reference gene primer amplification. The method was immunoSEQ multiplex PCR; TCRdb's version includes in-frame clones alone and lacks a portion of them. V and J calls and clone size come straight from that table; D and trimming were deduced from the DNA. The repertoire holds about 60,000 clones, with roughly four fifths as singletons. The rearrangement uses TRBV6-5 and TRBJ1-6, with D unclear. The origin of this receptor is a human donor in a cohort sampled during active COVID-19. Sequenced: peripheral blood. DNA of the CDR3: TGTGCCAGCAGTTACGCCCTGAGCTCCTATAATTCACCCCTCCACTTT. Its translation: CASSYALSSYNSPLHF.